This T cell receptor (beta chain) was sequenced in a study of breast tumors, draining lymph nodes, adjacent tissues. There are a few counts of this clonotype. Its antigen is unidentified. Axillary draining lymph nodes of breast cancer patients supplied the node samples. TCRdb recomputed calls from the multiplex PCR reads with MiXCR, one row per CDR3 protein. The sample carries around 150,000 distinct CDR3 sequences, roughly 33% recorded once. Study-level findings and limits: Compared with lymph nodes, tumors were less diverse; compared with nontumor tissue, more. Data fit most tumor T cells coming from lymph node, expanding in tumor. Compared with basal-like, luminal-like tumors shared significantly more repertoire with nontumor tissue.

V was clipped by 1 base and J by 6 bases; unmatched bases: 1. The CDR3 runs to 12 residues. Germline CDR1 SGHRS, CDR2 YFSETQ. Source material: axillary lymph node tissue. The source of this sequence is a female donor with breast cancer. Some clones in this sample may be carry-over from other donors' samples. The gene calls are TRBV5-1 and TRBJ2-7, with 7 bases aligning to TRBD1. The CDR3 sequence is CASSLSGGEQYV. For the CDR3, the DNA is TGCGCCAGCAGCTTGTCAGGGGGCGAGCAGTACGTC.